This T cell receptor beta chain was recorded in a study of chemoradiotherapy in HPV16-positive cancers. Data came from immunoSEQ multiplex PCR; TCRdb stores just in-frame clones and leaves some out. This sample has about 68,000 clones, with about nine tenths found just once. The study, taken as a whole, reports: Non-HPV-specific T cells did not expand in tumors during treatment, whereas candidate HPV-specific clones and E7-related motifs did.

Turning to this clone: Antigen: not known.

The sequencing here drew on blood, taken from a patient who underwent chemoradiotherapy. The TCR comes from a human donor with HPV-associated anogenital cancer.

This CDR3 is CAISESTRDLNTEAFF. The CDR3 nucleotides read TGTGCCATCAGTGAGTCTACCAGGGATTTGAACACTGAAGCTTTCTTT. The chain recombines TRBV10-3 with TRBJ1-1, with D maybe TRBD1 (5 bases). There are 16 residues in the CDR3. The V gene's germline CDR1 is ENHRY and CDR2 SYGVKD. V was trimmed by 0 bases and J by 0 bases, leaving 11 bases between them.